These 32 T cell receptor beta chains came from one sample sequenced in a study of cytomegalovirus exposure and HLA in healthy donors. The PCR used 60 Vbeta and 13 Jbeta primers. Clones were read by immunoSEQ multiplex PCR, and TCRdb kept only the in-frame ones, dropping some. The sample consists of more than 85,000 clones, about 68% of them appearing once. Input material: PBMCs. All receptors derive from a male donor in good health and CMV-seropositive.

This clone was detected only once. The V gene is TRBV11-2, the J gene TRBJ2-6, with TRBD2 matching over 9 bases. Per germline, CDR1 SGHAT and CDR2 FQNNGV. Trimming removed 3 bases from V and 3 bases from J; junction bases left unmatched: 9. This CDR3 spans 18 amino acids. The CDR3 region has the DNA TGTGCCAGCAGCTTCGAAGGCGGGGGGGCACGTGGGGCCAACGTCCTGACTTTC. As protein: CASSFEGGGARGANVLTF.

As concerns this clone: This specimen includes other DNA sequences encoding the same CDR3. The chain has TRBV5-1 and TRBJ2-3; 9 positions agree with TRBD2. CDR1 is SGHRS and CDR2 is YFSETQ in the germline V gene. Unmatched junction bases numbered 6, after V lost 4 bases and J lost 0 bases. The CDR3 contains 16 residues. CDR3: CASSLGLATSTDTQYF. CDR3 in DNA: TGCGCCAGCAGCCTGGGACTAGCTACGAGCACAGATACGCAGTATTTT.

Note on this clone: Other DNA sequences in the sample encode the same CDR3. The DNA for the CDR3 is TGTGCCAGCAGCGTAGGAGGCTACGAGCAGTACTTC. This encodes CASSVGGYEQYF. The chain couples TRBV9 to TRBJ2-7; D is unresolved. Trimming took 0 bases from V and 3 from J, leaving 4 bases between them. Germline assignment: CDR1 SGDLS and CDR2 YYNGEE. The CDR3 length is 12 residues.

The chain carries TRBV13 and TRBJ2-5; TRBD1 matches at 7 bases. The CDR3 runs to 12 residues. CDR1 is PRHDT and CDR2 is FYEKMQ in the germline V gene (reference sequence). Germline trimming cut 4 bases from V and 5 bases from J; bases unmatched to any gene: 1. The CDR3 region is CASSSTGETQYF. CDR3 nucleotides: TGTGCCAGCAGCTCGACAGGGGAGACCCAGTACTTC.

This rearrangement joins TRBV7-2 to TRBJ1-1; maybe TRBD1 (5 bases). CDR3 length: 13 residues. Trimming shortened V by 5 bases and J by 1 base, and 8 bases separated the two germline ends. In germline, CDR1 is SGHTA, CDR2 FQGNSA. The CDR3 bases are TGTGCCAGCAGCGTTGACAGGAACACTGAAGCTTTCTTT. This codes for CASSVDRNTEAFF.

The chain is built from TRBV19 and TRBJ2-6; D gene ambiguous. The CDR3 has 16 amino acids. CDR1 is LNHDA, CDR2 SQIVND, per germline (reference sequence). Deletions cut 5 bases from V and 1 base from J, with 12 bases between. Here the CDR3 DNA reads TGTGCCAGTAGTTCCGGAGAAGGATCTGGGGCCAACGTCCTGACTTTC. Its protein is CASSSGEGSGANVLTF.

The V call is TRBV5-4, the J call TRBJ2-3, with D hard to call. Germline loops: CDR1 SGHNT, CDR2 YYREEE (reference sequence). The CDR3 has 16 residues. Trimming stripped 4 bases from V and 0 bases from J, with 15 bases between. CDR3 region: CASSPQSVPSTDTQYF. The CDR3 bases are TGTGCCAGCAGCCCGCAATCGGTCCCTAGCACAGATACGCAGTATTTT.

The V and J genes are TRBV7-2 and TRBJ2-2; 8 positions match TRBD2. This CDR3 region has 16 residues. The J segment lost 2 bases and the V segment lost 0 bases, leaving 2 bases of the junction unmatched. Germline-derived CDR1 and CDR2 are SGHTA and FQGNSA. The CDR3 here is CASSLAAGVNTGELFF. The CDR3 DNA reads as TGTGCCAGCAGCTTAGCAGCGGGGGTTAACACCGGGGAGCTGTTTTTT.

The chain carries TRBV14 and TRBJ1-5; D is ambiguous. V was shortened by 1 base and J by 5 bases, with 6 bases between the two germline ends. CDR1 is SGHDN and CDR2 is FVKESK in the germline V gene. CDR3 length: 13 amino acids. The CDR3 bases are TGTGCCAGCAGCCAAGGACACGATCAGCCCCAGCATTTT. The encoded protein is CASSQGHDQPQHF.

The chain is built from TRBV7-9 and TRBJ2-7; 8 bases are shared with TRBD2. V shed 2 bases, J shed 7 bases, and the junction held 10 bases outside the gene matches. The CDR3 consists of 15 residues. Germline lookup yields CDR1 SEHNR and CDR2 FQNEAQ (reference sequence). The CDR3 loop reads CASSLFAGGSGEQYF. The CDR3 DNA reads TGTGCCAGCAGCTTATTTGCGGGGGGCTCTGGGGAGCAGTACTTC. The full variable domain, in which reference TRBV7-9 and TRBJ2-7 provide the parts outside the CDR3, is DTGVSQNPRHKITKRGQNVTFRCDPISEHNRLYWYRQTLGQGPEFLTYFQNEAQLEKSRLLSDRFSAERPKGSFSTLEIQRTEQGDSAMYLCASSLFAGGSGEQYFGPGTRLTVT.

The J gene is TRBJ1-5, the V gene TRBV7-6; 8 positions match TRBD1. Germline V CDR1 and CDR2: SGHVS, FNYEAQ. This CDR3 region has 17 residues. J was trimmed by 6 bases and V by 2 bases; bases with no gene match: 12. CDR3 sequence (DNA): TGTGCCAGCAGCTTATATGCTTCGACAGGGGCTCGTCAGCCCCAGCATTTT. Protein sequence: CASSLYASTGARQPQHF.

V is TRBV7-2 and J is TRBJ2-2; D is possibly TRBD2 (7 bases). This CDR3 contains 16 residues. The V gene's germline CDR1 is SGHTA and CDR2 FQGNSA. The V end lost 0 bases, the J end lost 6 bases, and 14 bases lay between the germline ends. The CDR3 DNA follows: TGTGCCAGCAGCTTAGCGATGGGCGGGGGCCCCGGGGAGCTGTTTTTT. This sequence encodes CASSLAMGGGPGELFF.

The V gene is TRBV6-5, the J gene TRBJ2-3; 8 nucleotides match TRBD2. The ends lost 6 bases at V and 2 bases at J; junction bases unmatched: 7. This CDR3 has 15 residues. Looked up from germline, CDR1 is MNHEY and CDR2 is SVGAGI. CDR3 sequence: CASSPTGGDTDTQYF. The CDR3 coding sequence is TGTGCCAGCAGCCCCACGGGGGGGGACACAGATACGCAGTATTTT.

The CDR3 DNA reads TGCAGCGTGGGGACTTCGGGCGAGCAGTACTTC. Its translation: CSVGTSGEQYF. The chain couples TRBV29-1 to TRBJ2-7; D is possibly TRBD2 (6 bases). CDR1 is SQVTM and CDR2 is ANQGSEA in the germline V gene. The CDR3 totals 11 residues. V gave up 6 bases and J gave up 6 bases, with 12 bases separating them.

The J gene is TRBJ1-6, the V gene TRBV28; 7 positions agree with TRBD1. The V segment lost 5 bases and the J segment 0 bases; nucleotides outside the gene matches: 4. The germline CDR1 and CDR2 sequences are MDHEN and SYDVKM. The CDR3 runs 16 residues. CDR3 in amino acids: CASSTRQGSYNSPLHF. The CDR3 DNA sequence: TGTGCCAGCAGTACCAGACAGGGCTCCTATAATTCACCCCTCCACTTT.

This clone came up a few times. This rearrangement joins TRBV29-1 to TRBJ2-6, with TRBD1 identical over 10 bases. From germline, CDR1 is SQVTM and CDR2 ANQGSEA. The CDR3 sequence is 16 residues long. V shed 6 bases, J shed 4 bases, and the junction held 9 bases outside the gene matches. For the CDR3, the DNA is TGCAGCGTCCGGGACAGGGGCTGGACGGGGGCCAACGTCCTGACTTTC. Translated: CSVRDRGWTGANVLTF.

This clone showed up just once. The CDR3 here is CASSQFRTSGEDTQYF. Here the CDR3 DNA reads TGCGCCAGCTCCCAGTTCCGGACTAGCGGGGAGGATACGCAGTATTTT. V is TRBV5-1 and J is TRBJ2-3; 12 positions agree with TRBD2. Trimming at V came to 7 bases and at J to 6 bases, leaving 12 bases not matched to a gene. The CDR3 is 16 amino acids. Germline CDR1 is SGHRS and CDR2 is YFSETQ.

The genes are TRBV10-1 and TRBJ2-1; 9 bases agree with TRBD2. The ends lost 5 bases at V and 6 bases at J; junction bases unmatched: 5. The CDR3 length is 14 residues. Per germline, CDR1 WNHNN and CDR2 SYGVQD (reference sequence). CDR3 sequence: CASSRGGGANEQFF. The CDR3 DNA sequence: TGCGCCAGCAGTCGAGGCGGGGGGGCCAATGAGCAGTTCTTC.

The chain employs TRBV5-6 and TRBJ2-2; 9 bases fit TRBD1. The CDR3 runs 16 residues. Trimming cost V 0 bases and J 5 bases; bases outside gene matches: 5. The germline V gene has CDR1 SGHDT and CDR2 YYEEEE. The CDR3 reads CASSLGDRGTTGELFF. The CDR3 coding sequence is TGTGCCAGCAGCTTGGGCGACAGGGGGACTACCGGGGAGCTGTTTTTT.

This chain joins TRBV7-2 and TRBJ2-7; 9 nucleotides match TRBD2. V shed 3 bases, J shed 1 base, and the junction held 7 bases outside the gene matches. CDR3 size: 16 residues. In germline, CDR1 is SGHTA, CDR2 FQGNSA. Here the CDR3 DNA reads TGTGCCAGCAGCTTGGTCGGAAGCGGGGGGTCCTACGAGCAGTACTTC. It translates to CASSLVGSGGSYEQYF.

V usage is TRBV4-1 and J usage is TRBJ2-3; 8 positions match TRBD2. Germline CDR1 and CDR2: MGHRA and YSYEKL. This CDR3 has 18 amino acids. V shed 6 bases and J 0 bases; nucleotides not matched to a gene: 14. This chain's CDR3 is CASRGGGVAGFSTDTQYF. The CDR3 nucleotides are TGCGCCAGCAGGGGAGGAGGGGTAGCGGGGTTTAGCACAGATACGCAGTATTTT.

This clone was detected a few times. CDR3 nucleotides: TGTGCCAGTAAAGCTATGACGGCAGGGGATGGCTACACCTTC. Translated, it gives CASKAMTAGDGYTF. The chain joins TRBV19 to TRBJ1-2; D possibly corresponds to TRBD1 (6 bases). Looked up from germline, CDR1 is LNHDA and CDR2 is SQIVND (reference sequence). Trimming removed 7 bases from V and 6 bases from J, with 18 bases in between. This CDR3 is 14 amino acids long.

This clone came up a few times. This chain uses TRBV11-2 with TRBJ2-5; D gene uncertain. V was clipped by 5 bases and J by 1 base, with 8 bases between them. The germline gives CDR1 SGHAT, CDR2 FQNNGV. The CDR3 is 13 amino acids. The CDR3 sequence is CASSQHFQETQYF. Here the CDR3 DNA reads TGTGCCAGCAGCCAACATTTCCAAGAGACCCAGTACTTC.

V gene TRBV6-6 combines with J gene TRBJ2-5; D is possibly TRBD1 (6 bases). From germline, CDR1 is MNHNY and CDR2 SVGAGI (reference sequence). The CDR3 is 13 residues long. Trimming took off 2 bases at V and 5 bases at J, with 9 bases between the two ends. CDR3 nucleotide sequence: TGTGCCAGCAGTTACCAGGGGAAGGAGACCCAGTACTTC. Encoded protein: CASSYQGKETQYF.

J is TRBJ2-7 and V is TRBV6-5, with TRBD1 as a possible D gene (5 bases). Germline V gene lookup returns CDR1 MNHEY and CDR2 SVGAGI. This CDR3 contains 15 residues. The V and J ends lost 7 bases and 4 bases respectively, with 20 bases between them. The CDR3 reads CASTRGMRQGYEQYF. The CDR3 DNA reads as TGTGCCAGCACCCGAGGCATGCGGCAGGGTTACGAGCAGTACTTC.

The chain carries TRBV18 and TRBJ1-1, with 8 nucleotides matching TRBD1. The V and J ends lost 4 bases and 4 bases, in that order; junction bases with no gene match: 11. Germline CDR1 and CDR2: KGHSH and LQKENI. The CDR3 is 16 amino acids. In DNA form, the CDR3 reads TGTGCCAGCTCACGTCAAGTACAGGGGGGGAGCACTGAAGCTTTCTTT. This gives the protein CASSRQVQGGSTEAFF.

The chain recombines TRBV28 with TRBJ2-7, with D perhaps matching TRBD1 (7 bases). From germline, CDR1 is MDHEN and CDR2 SYDVKM. Trimming took off 10 bases at V and 3 bases at J, with 16 bases between the two ends. The CDR3 is 13 residues long. This chain's CDR3 is CATLQGGFYEQYF. CDR3 in DNA: TGTGCCACCCTCCAGGGGGGTTTCTACGAGCAGTACTTC.

This chain uses TRBV18 with TRBJ1-4, with 8 bases that match TRBD1. The length of the CDR3 is 15 residues. The germline CDR1 and CDR2 sequences are KGHSH and LQKENI. V gave up 1 base and J gave up 7 bases; unmatched junction bases: 5. In DNA, the CDR3 is TGTGCCAGCTCACCACGGCAGGGGGCGGCTGAAAAACTGTTTTTT. Its protein product is CASSPRQGAAEKLFF. The full variable domain, with the rest looked up from reference TRBV18 and TRBJ1-4, is NAGVMQNPRHLVRRRGQEARLRCSPMKGHSHVYWYRQLPEEGLKFMVYLQKENIIDESGMPKERFSAEFPKEGPSILRIQQVVRGDSAAYFCASSPRQGAAEKLFFGSGTQLSVL.

The DNA for the CDR3 is TGTGCCAGCAACCTATGGCAGGGCCGCGGCTACACCTTC. Its translation is CASNLWQGRGYTF. The chain uses TRBV5-4 and TRBJ1-2, with a possible D match to TRBD1 (5 bases). Per germline, CDR1 SGHNT and CDR2 YYREEE (reference sequence). Deletions cut 6 bases from V and 8 bases from J, with 17 bases between. The CDR3 consists of 13 residues.

The chain joins TRBV5-4 to TRBJ2-7, with 7 positions matching TRBD1. The CDR3 length is 13 residues. V gave up 5 bases and J gave up 7 bases; unmatched junction bases: 9. Germline V CDR1 and CDR2: SGHNT, YYREEE (reference sequence). This chain's CDR3 is CASRRQGSGEQYF. In DNA form, the CDR3 reads TGTGCCAGCAGACGACAGGGTTCCGGAGAGCAGTACTTC.

This chain uses TRBV19 with TRBJ1-3; D remains unclear. The CDR3 is 15 residues long. Germline assignment: CDR1 LNHDA and CDR2 SQIVND (reference sequence). Trimming left V 3 bases short and J 4 bases short, with 13 bases between. The CDR3, as DNA: TGTGCCAGTAGTATTTACCGGACTAGCGGAAACACCATATATTTT. This translates into CASSIYRTSGNTIYF.

The rearrangement links TRBV7-9 to TRBJ1-3; the D gene is possibly TRBD1 (6 bases). The CDR3 is 17 amino acids. Trimming took off 5 bases at V and 4 bases at J, with 21 bases between the two ends. CDR1 is SEHNR, CDR2 FQNEAQ, per germline (reference sequence). The CDR3 protein is CASSARGGGFGGNTIYF. The CDR3 nucleotides read TGTGCCAGCAGCGCCAGGGGAGGGGGGTTTGGGGGAAACACCATATATTTT.